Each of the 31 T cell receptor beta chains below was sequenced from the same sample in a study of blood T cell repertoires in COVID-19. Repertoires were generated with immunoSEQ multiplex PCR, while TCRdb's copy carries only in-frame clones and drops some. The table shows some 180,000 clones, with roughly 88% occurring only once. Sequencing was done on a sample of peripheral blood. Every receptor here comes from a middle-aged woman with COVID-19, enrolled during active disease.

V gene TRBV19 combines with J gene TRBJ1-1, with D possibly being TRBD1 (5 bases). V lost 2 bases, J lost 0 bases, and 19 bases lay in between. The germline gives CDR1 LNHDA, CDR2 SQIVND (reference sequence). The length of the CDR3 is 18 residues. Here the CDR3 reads CASSILLGRQRMNTEAFF. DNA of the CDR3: TGTGCCAGTAGTATACTGTTGGGGCGCCAAAGGATGAACACTGAAGCTTTCTTT.

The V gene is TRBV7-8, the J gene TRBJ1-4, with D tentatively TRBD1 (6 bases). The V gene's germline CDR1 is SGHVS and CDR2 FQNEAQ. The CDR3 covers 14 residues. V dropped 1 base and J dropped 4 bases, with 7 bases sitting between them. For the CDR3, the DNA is TGTGCCAGCAGCTTAGACAGGGATAATGAAAAACTGTTTTTT. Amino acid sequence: CASSLDRDNEKLFF.

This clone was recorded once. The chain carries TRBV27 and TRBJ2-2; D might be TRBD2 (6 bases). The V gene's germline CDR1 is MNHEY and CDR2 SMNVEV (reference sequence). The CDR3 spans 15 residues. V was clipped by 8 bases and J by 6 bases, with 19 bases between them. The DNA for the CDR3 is TGTGCCAGCCGTCCCGGAGGGCTCTGGGCCGGGGAGCTGTTTTTT. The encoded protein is CASRPGGLWAGELFF.

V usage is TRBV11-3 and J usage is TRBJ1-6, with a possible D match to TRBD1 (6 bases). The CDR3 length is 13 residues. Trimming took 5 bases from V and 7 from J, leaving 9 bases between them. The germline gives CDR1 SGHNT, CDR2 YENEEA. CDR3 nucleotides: TGTGCCAGCAGCGTAACAGGGAATTCACCCCTCCACTTT. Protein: CASSVTGNSPLHF.

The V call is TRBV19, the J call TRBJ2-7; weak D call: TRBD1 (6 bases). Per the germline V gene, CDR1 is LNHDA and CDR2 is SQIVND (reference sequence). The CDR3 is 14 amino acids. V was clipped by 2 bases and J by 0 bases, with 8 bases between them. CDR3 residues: CASSITGNSYEQYF. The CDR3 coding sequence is TGTGCCAGTAGTATAACAGGGAACTCCTACGAGCAGTACTTC.

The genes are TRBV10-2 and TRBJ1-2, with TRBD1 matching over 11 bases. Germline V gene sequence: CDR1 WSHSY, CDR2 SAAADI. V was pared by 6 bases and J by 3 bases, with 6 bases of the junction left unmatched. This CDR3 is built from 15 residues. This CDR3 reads CASRDRGLGDYGYTF. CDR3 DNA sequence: TGCGCCAGCAGGGACAGGGGGCTCGGGGACTATGGCTACACCTTC.

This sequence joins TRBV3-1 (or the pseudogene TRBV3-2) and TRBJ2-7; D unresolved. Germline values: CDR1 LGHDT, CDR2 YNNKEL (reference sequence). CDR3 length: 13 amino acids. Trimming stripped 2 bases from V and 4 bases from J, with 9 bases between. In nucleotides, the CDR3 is TGTGCCAGCAGCCAACTTACTGGTTACGAGCAGTACTTC. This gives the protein CASSQLTGYEQYF.

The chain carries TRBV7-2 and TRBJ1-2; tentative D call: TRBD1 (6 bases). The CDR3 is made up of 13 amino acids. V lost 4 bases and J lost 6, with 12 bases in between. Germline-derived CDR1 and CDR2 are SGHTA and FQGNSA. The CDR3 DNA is TGTGCCAGCAGCTCACAGGGAATAAATGGCTACACCTTC. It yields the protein CASSSQGINGYTF.

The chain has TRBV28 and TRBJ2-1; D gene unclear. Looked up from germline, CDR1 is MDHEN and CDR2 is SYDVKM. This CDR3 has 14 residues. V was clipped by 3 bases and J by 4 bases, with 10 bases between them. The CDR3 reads CASSFNLRYNEQFF. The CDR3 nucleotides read TGTGCCAGCAGTTTTAATTTGCGGTACAATGAGCAGTTCTTC.

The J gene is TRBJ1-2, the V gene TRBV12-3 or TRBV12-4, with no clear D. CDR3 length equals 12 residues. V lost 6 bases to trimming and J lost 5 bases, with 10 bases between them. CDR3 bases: TGTGCCAGCAGCCTCCGGGAGTATGGCTACACCTTC. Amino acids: CASSLREYGYTF.

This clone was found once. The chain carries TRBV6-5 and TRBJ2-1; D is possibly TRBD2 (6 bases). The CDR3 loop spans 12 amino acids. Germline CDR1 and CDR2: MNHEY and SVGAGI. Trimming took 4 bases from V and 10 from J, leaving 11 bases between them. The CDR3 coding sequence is TGTGCCAGCAGTTTCGGACGGGAGGAGCAGTTCTTC. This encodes CASSFGREEQFF.

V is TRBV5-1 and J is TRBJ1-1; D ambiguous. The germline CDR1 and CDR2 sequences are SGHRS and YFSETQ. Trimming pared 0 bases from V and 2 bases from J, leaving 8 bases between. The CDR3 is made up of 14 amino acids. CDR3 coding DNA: TGCGCCAGCAGCTTGGGAGGGCGAAACACTGAAGCTTTCTTT. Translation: CASSLGGRNTEAFF.

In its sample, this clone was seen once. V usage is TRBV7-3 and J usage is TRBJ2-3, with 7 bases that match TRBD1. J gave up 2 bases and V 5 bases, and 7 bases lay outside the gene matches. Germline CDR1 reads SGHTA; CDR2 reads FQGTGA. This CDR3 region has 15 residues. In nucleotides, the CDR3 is TGTGCCAGCAGCCAAGCGACAGGGACCACAGATACGCAGTATTTT. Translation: CASSQATGTTDTQYF.

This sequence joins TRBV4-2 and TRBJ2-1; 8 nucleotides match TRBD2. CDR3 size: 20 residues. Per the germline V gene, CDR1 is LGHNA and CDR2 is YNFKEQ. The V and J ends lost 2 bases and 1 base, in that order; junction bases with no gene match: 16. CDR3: CASSQTAGGLKGSSYNEQFF. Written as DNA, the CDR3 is TGTGCCAGCAGCCAAACCGCGGGGGGACTAAAGGGTAGTTCCTACAATGAGCAGTTCTTC.

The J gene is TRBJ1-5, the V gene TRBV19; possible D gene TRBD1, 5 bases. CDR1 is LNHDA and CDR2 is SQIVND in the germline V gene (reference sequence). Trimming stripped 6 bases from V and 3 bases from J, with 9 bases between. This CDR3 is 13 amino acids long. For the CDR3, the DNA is TGTGCCAGTAGGACGGGGGTCAATCAGCCCCAGCATTTT. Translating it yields CASRTGVNQPQHF. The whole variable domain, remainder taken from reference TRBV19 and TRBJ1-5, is DGGITQSPKYLFRKEGQNVTLSCEQNLNHDAMYWYRQDPGQGLRLIYYSQIVNDFQKGDIAEGYSVSREKKESFPLTVTSAQKNPTAFYLCASRTGVNQPQHFGDGTRLSIL.

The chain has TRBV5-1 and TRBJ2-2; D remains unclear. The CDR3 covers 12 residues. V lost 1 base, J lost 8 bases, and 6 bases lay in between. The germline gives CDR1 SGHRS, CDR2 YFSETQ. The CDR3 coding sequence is TGCGCCAGCAGCTTGCCTAGGGGGGAGCTGTTTTTT. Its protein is CASSLPRGELFF.

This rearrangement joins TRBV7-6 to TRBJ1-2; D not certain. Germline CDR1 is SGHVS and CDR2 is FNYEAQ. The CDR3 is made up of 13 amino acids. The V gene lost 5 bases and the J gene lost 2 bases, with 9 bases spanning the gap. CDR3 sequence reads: CASSHGYNYGYTF. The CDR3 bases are TGTGCCAGCAGCCACGGGTACAACTATGGCTACACCTTC.

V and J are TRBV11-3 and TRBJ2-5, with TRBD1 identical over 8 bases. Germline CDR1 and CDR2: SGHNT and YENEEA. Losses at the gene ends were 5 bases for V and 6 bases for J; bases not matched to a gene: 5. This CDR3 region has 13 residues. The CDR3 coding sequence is TGTGCCAGCAGCGCGACAGGGGTGAAGACCCAGTACTTC. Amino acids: CASSATGVKTQYF.

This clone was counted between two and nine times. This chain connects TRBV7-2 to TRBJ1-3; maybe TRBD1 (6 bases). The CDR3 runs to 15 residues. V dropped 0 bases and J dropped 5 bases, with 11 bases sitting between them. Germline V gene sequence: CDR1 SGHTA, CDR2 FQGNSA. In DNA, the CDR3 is TGTGCCAGCAGCTTAGCCCAGGGGCAGAGAAACACCATATATTTT. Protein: CASSLAQGQRNTIYF.

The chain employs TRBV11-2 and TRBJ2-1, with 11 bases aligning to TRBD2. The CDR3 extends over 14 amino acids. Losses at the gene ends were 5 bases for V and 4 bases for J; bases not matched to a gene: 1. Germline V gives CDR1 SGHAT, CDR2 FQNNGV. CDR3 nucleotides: TGTGCCAGCAGCCGGACTAGCGGGTACAATGAGCAGTTCTTC. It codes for CASSRTSGYNEQFF.

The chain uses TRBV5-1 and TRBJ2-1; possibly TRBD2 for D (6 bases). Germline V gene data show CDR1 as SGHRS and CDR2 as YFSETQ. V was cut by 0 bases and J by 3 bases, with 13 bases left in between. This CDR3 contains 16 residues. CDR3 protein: CASSLGGLYIYNEQFF. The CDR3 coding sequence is TGCGCCAGCAGCTTGGGGGGACTCTACATCTACAATGAGCAGTTCTTC.

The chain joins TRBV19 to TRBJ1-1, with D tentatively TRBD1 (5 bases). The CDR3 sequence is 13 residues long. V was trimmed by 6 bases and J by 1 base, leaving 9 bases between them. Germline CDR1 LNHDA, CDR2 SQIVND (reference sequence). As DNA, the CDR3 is TGTGCCAGTAGGCCCGGGGGGAACACTGAAGCTTTCTTT. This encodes CASRPGGNTEAFF.

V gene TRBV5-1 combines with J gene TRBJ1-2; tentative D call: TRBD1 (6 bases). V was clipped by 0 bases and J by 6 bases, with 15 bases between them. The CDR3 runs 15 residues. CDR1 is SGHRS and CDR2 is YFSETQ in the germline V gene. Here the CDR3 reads CASSLERTASNGYTF. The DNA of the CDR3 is TGCGCCAGCAGCTTGGAGAGGACAGCCTCGAATGGCTACACCTTC.

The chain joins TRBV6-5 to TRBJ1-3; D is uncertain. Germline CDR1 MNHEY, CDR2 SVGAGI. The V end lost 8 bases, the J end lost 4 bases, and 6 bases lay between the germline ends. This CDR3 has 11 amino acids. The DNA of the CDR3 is TGTGCCAGCTTTCAGGGAAACACCATATATTTT. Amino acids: CASFQGNTIYF.

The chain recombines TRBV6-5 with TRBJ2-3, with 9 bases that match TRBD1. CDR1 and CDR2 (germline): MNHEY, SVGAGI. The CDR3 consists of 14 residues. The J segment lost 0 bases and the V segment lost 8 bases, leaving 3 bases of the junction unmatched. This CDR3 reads CASADRGSTDTQYF. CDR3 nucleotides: TGTGCCAGCGCCGACAGGGGGAGCACAGATACGCAGTATTTT.

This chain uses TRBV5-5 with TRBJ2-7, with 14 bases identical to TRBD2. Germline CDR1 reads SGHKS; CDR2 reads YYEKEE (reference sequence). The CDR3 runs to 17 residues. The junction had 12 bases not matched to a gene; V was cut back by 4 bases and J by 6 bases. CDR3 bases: TGTGCCAGCAGCCGCACCGGGACTAGCGGGAGCTCAGGCGAGCAGTACTTC. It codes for CASSRTGTSGSSGEQYF.

DNA for the CDR3: TGTGCCAGTAGTATGCCGGGAAGACCCCGCGGCGAGCAGTACTTC. This encodes CASSMPGRPRGEQYF. This chain uses TRBV19 with TRBJ2-7, with D perhaps matching TRBD2 (5 bases). Germline CDR1 and CDR2: LNHDA and SQIVND (reference sequence). V gave up 3 bases and J gave up 6 bases, with 18 bases separating them. The CDR3 sequence is 15 residues long.

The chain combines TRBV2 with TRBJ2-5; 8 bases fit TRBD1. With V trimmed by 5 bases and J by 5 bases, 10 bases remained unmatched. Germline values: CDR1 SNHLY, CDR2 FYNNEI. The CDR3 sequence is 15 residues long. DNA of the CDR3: TGTGCCAGCAGTTTTCCGGCAGGGGGCATCGAGACCCAGTACTTC. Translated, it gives CASSFPAGGIETQYF.

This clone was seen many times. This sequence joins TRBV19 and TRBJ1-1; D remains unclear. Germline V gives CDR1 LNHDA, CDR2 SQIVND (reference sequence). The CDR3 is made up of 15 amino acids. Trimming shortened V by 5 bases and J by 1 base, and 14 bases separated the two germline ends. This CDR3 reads CASSVLPGGNTEAFF. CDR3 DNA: TGTGCCAGTAGTGTCCTTCCGGGAGGGAACACTGAAGCTTTCTTT.

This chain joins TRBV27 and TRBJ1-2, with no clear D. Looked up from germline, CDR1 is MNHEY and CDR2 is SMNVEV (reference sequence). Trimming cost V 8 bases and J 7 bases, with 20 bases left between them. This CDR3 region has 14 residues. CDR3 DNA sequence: TGTGCCAGCGCCGGGGTTAGCCAAAACAGTGGCTACACCTTC. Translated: CASAGVSQNSGYTF.

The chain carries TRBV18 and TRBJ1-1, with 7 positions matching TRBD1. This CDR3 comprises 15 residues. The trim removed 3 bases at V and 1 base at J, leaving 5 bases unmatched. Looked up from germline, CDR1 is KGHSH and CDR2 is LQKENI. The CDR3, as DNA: TGTGCCAGCTCACCCGACAGGGTCCCGAACACTGAAGCTTTCTTT. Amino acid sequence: CASSPDRVPNTEAFF.